The TCR beta chain under discussion was sequenced for a study of shared clonotypes between healthy human individuals. Only CD45RO-negative cells positively selected for CCR7 counted as naive CD8 cells, so terminally differentiated effector memory CD45RA+ cells were excluded. The assay was immunoSEQ multiplex PCR, and TCRdb's table has in-frame clones only and misses some. Counted here are roughly 810,000 clones, about 96% occurring once; the ten biggest clones make up over 0.2%. This CDR3 spans 13 amino acids. Deletions cut 4 bases from V and 6 bases from J, with 12 bases between. The germline gives CDR1 SGDLS, CDR2 YYNGEE.

The sample consisted of naive CD8+ T cells sorted from blood. The receptor was isolated from a man aged 30 to 45 in good health. The chain joins TRBV9 to TRBJ2-3, with D hard to call. The CDR3 loop is CASSPPQMDTQYF. The DNA of the CDR3 is TGTGCCAGCAGCCCCCCCCAAATGGATACGCAGTATTTT.